These 13 T cell receptor beta chains originate from one sample sequenced in a study of response to subunit inactivated influenza vaccine. TCRdb reprocessed the RT-PCR reads with MiXCR, giving one entry per CDR3 protein. The data contain under 950,000 distinct CDR3 sequences, 21% of them singletons. Material: PBMCs from blood, obtained around 5 days after vaccination. Every receptor here comes from a man in his forties or fifties who received an inactivated influenza vaccine.

CDR3 DNA: TGCAGTGCTAGCCCTATAGCGACTAACACAGATACGCAGTATTTT. It translates to CSASPIATNTDTQYF. The chain is built from TRBV20-1 and TRBJ2-3; D may be TRBD2 (5 bases). This CDR3 comprises 15 residues. The V gene lost 3 bases and the J gene lost 2 bases, with 15 bases spanning the gap. The germline V gene encodes CDR1 DFQATT and CDR2 SNEGSKA (reference sequence).

The chain employs TRBV12-3 or TRBV12-4 and TRBJ2-1; TRBD1 agrees at 7 bases. V was pared by 6 bases and J by 0 bases, with 11 bases of the junction left unmatched. The CDR3 has 17 amino acids. CDR3 in amino acids: CASRTGQTLSSYNEQFF. CDR3 DNA: TGTGCCAGCAGGACGGGACAGACCTTAAGCTCCTACAATGAGCAGTTCTTC.

V and J are TRBV29-1 and TRBJ2-3; possible D gene TRBD2, 5 bases. In germline, CDR1 is SQVTM, CDR2 ANQGSEA. Trimming shortened V by 6 bases and J by 3 bases, and 19 bases separated the two germline ends. There are 15 residues in the CDR3. The CDR3 sequence: CSVEPRGSVTDTQYF. CDR3 bases: TGCAGCGTCGAACCCCGGGGTAGCGTTACAGATACGCAGTATTTT.

This chain connects TRBV7-3 to TRBJ2-1; D is perhaps TRBD1 or TRBD2 (6 bases each). Deletions cut 1 base from V and 12 bases from J, with 19 bases between. The CDR3 is 15 amino acids. Germline values: CDR1 SGHTA, CDR2 FQGTGA. CDR3 protein: CASSLSAGTNSGQFF. The CDR3 nucleotides read TGTGCCAGCAGCTTAAGTGCGGGGACAAACAGTGGGCAGTTCTTC.

The chain employs TRBV20-1 and TRBJ2-2; D perhaps matches TRBD2 (5 bases). Germline V gives CDR1 DFQATT, CDR2 SNEGSKA (reference sequence). The CDR3 loop spans 15 amino acids. V was cut by 6 bases and J by 5 bases, with 19 bases left in between. CDR3 sequence reads: CSAKSSGSGTGELFF. CDR3 DNA: TGCAGTGCCAAGAGTTCGGGATCCGGGACCGGGGAGCTGTTTTTT.

The V and J genes are TRBV12-3 or TRBV12-4 and TRBJ1-6; no definite D call. The length of the CDR3 is 12 residues. V dropped 6 bases and J dropped 6 bases, with 6 bases sitting between them. Here the CDR3 DNA reads TGTGCCAGCAGGGAGATTAATTCACCCCTCCACTTT. Amino acids: CASREINSPLHF.

The chain recombines TRBV3-1 with TRBJ2-7, with TRBD2 identical over 14 bases. Looked up from germline, CDR1 is LGHDT and CDR2 is YNNKEL (reference sequence). The CDR3 length is 20 residues. Germline trimming cut 1 base from V and 0 bases from J; bases unmatched to any gene: 11. CDR3 sequence (DNA): TGTGCCAGCAGCCAAGCCCCGGCGGGACTAGCGGGAGCCTTCTCCTACGAGCAGTACTTC. Encoded protein: CASSQAPAGLAGAFSYEQYF.

The J gene is TRBJ1-2, the V gene TRBV6-5; D perhaps matches TRBD1 (5 bases). Germline loops: CDR1 MNHEY, CDR2 SVGAGI. The CDR3 contains 15 residues. Trimming left V 5 bases short and J 4 bases short, with 17 bases between. The CDR3 spells CASSHPEQAIYGYTF. The CDR3 DNA sequence: TGTGCCAGCAGTCACCCGGAACAGGCCATCTATGGCTACACCTTC.

CDR3 amino acids: CASSRSPGQVAGELFF. In DNA form, the CDR3 reads TGCGCCAGCAGCCGTTCCCCGGGACAGGTGGCCGGGGAGCTGTTTTTT. The chain employs TRBV4-3 and TRBJ2-2, with 8 bases identical to TRBD1. CDR3 length: 16 amino acids. V shed 4 bases and J 6 bases; nucleotides not matched to a gene: 10. Germline V lookup: CDR1 LGHNA, CDR2 YSLEER.

This clonotype showed up just a few times. CDR3 protein: CASSRRVAGTQTDTQYF. The CDR3 nucleotides are TGTGCCAGCAGCCGCCGGGTAGCGGGGACCCAAACAGATACGCAGTATTTT. The chain joins TRBV7-6 to TRBJ2-3; TRBD2 aligns across 8 bases. CDR1 is SGHVS and CDR2 is FNYEAQ in the germline V gene. V lost 5 bases to trimming and J lost 3 bases; unmatched junction nucleotides: 13. The CDR3 consists of 17 residues.

This clonotype showed up just a few times. This rearrangement joins TRBV21-1 to TRBJ2-2; the table's TRBD2 call for D was not verified on the DNA. TRBV21-1 is listed as a pseudogene. The CDR3 spans 16 residues. DNA of the CDR3: TGTGCCAGCAGCAAAGTTAAGCGGGAGGAACCCGGGGAGCTGTTTTTT. Protein sequence: CASSKVKREEPGELFF.

The chain is built from TRBV6-2 or TRBV6-3 and TRBJ1-5; no definite D call. The CDR3 is made up of 13 amino acids. Per germline, CDR1 MNHEY and CDR2 SVGEGT. Trimming took 4 bases from V and 3 from J, leaving 7 bases between them. This CDR3 reads CASSWAANQPQHF. CDR3 coding DNA: TGTGCCAGCAGTTGGGCCGCCAATCAGCCCCAGCATTTT.

The J gene is TRBJ1-1, the V gene TRBV9; TRBD1 might be the D (6 bases). Trimming took off 3 bases at V and 0 bases at J, with 9 bases between the two ends. Germline V gene lookup returns CDR1 SGDLS and CDR2 YYNGEE. This CDR3 has 14 residues. The CDR3 is CASSAGVLNTEAFF. The CDR3 coding sequence is TGTGCCAGCAGCGCAGGGGTGTTGAACACTGAAGCTTTCTTT.